The entry below describes one T cell receptor beta chain. Its specificity is unknown. These data are taken from a study of long-term antiretroviral therapy in people with HIV. The United States was where all participants with HIV were treated. Whole-study results and caveats: Blood dating 2004 to 2017 may reflect older ART regimens. Every time point showed a repertoire led by clones expanded before ART.

Survey-level immunoSEQ v3.0 assays were run. Assay used: immunoSEQ multiplex PCR; TCRdb lists only in-frame clones, some missing. The sample shows almost 35,000 clones, around 94% of them seen only once. The CDR3 runs 13 residues. The ends were cut back, 3 bases at V and 2 bases at J, with 8 bases in the middle. The germline CDR1 and CDR2 sequences are MDHEN and SYDVKM. The chain has TRBV28 and TRBJ2-7, with no clear D. This TCR was sampled from a woman in her forties or fifties with HIV. The material was unsorted PBMCs, obtained about 5.1 years after starting antiretroviral therapy. Written as DNA, the CDR3 is TGTGCCAGCAGTTTCAGCCAGACCTACGAGCAGTACTTC. This codes for CASSFSQTYEQYF.